The 10 T cell receptor beta chains below all came from one sample that was sequenced in a study of PD-1 blockade in classical Hodgkin lymphoma. Every patient had relapsed following autologous stem cell transplantation, and cohorts differed in brentuximab vedotin exposure. Repertoires were generated with immunoSEQ multiplex PCR, while TCRdb's copy carries only in-frame clones and drops some. Among fewer than 90,000 clones listed, approximately 91% were seen once. The specimen comprised peripheral blood mononuclear cells (PBMCs), sampled at baseline. These receptors originate from a human donor with classical Hodgkin lymphoma.

This chain links TRBV9 with TRBJ1-4; D possibly corresponds to TRBD1 (6 bases). V lost 4 bases, J lost 7 bases, and 20 bases lay in between. The germline V gene encodes CDR1 SGDLS and CDR2 YYNGEE. There are 16 residues in the CDR3. Here the CDR3 DNA reads TGTGCCAGCAGCCCCGGGGGGGGCGCAAGAGGTGAAAAACTGTTTTTT. This sequence encodes CASSPGGGARGEKLFF.

In regard to this clone: At one boundary the junction diverges from the germline segment, which might be a read error. This CDR3 is also generated by other DNA sequences in the sample. The V and J genes are TRBV4-3 and TRBJ2-1; D is perhaps TRBD1 (7 bases). The V gene's germline CDR1 is LGHNA and CDR2 YSLEER. The CDR3 runs to 15 residues. CDR3 sequence: CASSHEQGRYNEQFF. In DNA, the CDR3 is TGCGCTAGCAGCCATGAACAGGGGAGGTACAATGAGCAGTTCTTC.

This chain uses TRBV7-9 with TRBJ1-1; 11 positions match TRBD1. Unmatched junction bases numbered 13, after V lost 5 bases and J lost 5 bases. The CDR3 runs to 17 residues. CDR1 and CDR2 (germline): SEHNR, FQNEAQ (reference sequence). The CDR3 protein is CASSPGWTGGAATEAFF. CDR3 bases: TGTGCCAGCAGCCCGGGGTGGACAGGGGGCGCGGCGACTGAAGCTTTCTTT.

This chain joins TRBV5-1 and TRBJ2-1; 9 bases line up with TRBD1. In germline, CDR1 is SGHRS, CDR2 YFSETQ. CDR3 length equals 16 residues. The V segment lost 4 bases and the J segment 7 bases; nucleotides outside the gene matches: 12. This CDR3 is CASSIGAGTGLNEQFF. CDR3 DNA sequence: TGCGCCAGCAGCATTGGGGCCGGGACAGGGCTTAATGAGCAGTTCTTC.

The chain couples TRBV2 to TRBJ1-2; unclear D gene. This CDR3 is built from 14 residues. Between the trimmed V and J ends, which lost 6 bases and 2 bases, there was a span of 13 bases. CDR1 SNHLY and CDR2 FYNNEI come from the germline V gene. The CDR3 region is CASSQLTDNYGYTF. The DNA for the CDR3 is TGTGCCAGCAGCCAGCTGACCGACAACTATGGCTACACCTTC.

The chain joins TRBV6-1 to TRBJ2-7, with a weak D call TRBD2 (6 bases). CDR3 length equals 14 residues. Germline loops: CDR1 MNHNS, CDR2 SASEGT. V dropped 6 bases and J dropped 7 bases, with 19 bases sitting between them. CDR3 nucleotide sequence: TGTGCCAGCAGAGAGCCCGGGACTGACAGAGAGCAGTACTTC. Translation gives CASREPGTDREQYF.

The chain is built from TRBV4-1 and TRBJ2-6, with D unresolved. The CDR3 consists of 15 residues. V shed 1 base and J shed 1 base, with 5 bases lying between them. In germline, CDR1 is MGHRA, CDR2 YSYEKL. The CDR3 bases are TGCGCCAGCAGCCAAGCTGAGTCTGGGGCCAACGTCCTGACTTTC. Its protein is CASSQAESGANVLTF.

This clone was picked up a small number of times. This chain's CDR3 is CSVAPLAASGSDTQYF. As DNA, the CDR3 is TGCAGCGTTGCCCCCTTGGCGGCCTCTGGTAGTGATACGCAGTATTTT. The V call is TRBV29-1, the J call TRBJ2-3; D gene unclear. Trimming removed 4 bases from V and 6 bases from J, with 23 bases in between. This CDR3 has 16 amino acids. Germline CDR1 is SQVTM and CDR2 is ANQGSEA.

The chain is built from TRBV4-2 and TRBJ2-3; the D gene is possibly TRBD1 (5 bases). This CDR3 contains 17 residues. V gave up 1 base and J gave up 3 bases, with 17 bases separating them. Germline loops: CDR1 LGHNA, CDR2 YNFKEQ. CDR3 DNA sequence: TGTGCCAGCAGCCAAGGGGGCTTCATAGAGGTGACAGATACGCAGTATTTT. Amino acid sequence: CASSQGGFIEVTDTQYF.

The rearrangement uses TRBV29-1 and TRBJ2-7; possible D gene TRBD2, 5 bases. The V end was cut by 7 bases, the J end by 3 bases, with 19 bases between. Germline V lookup: CDR1 SQVTM, CDR2 ANQGSEA. The CDR3 totals 14 residues. For the CDR3, the DNA is TGCAGCGCTAACCCCCCGGGGTGGGTCTACGAGCAGTACTTC. Amino acid sequence: CSANPPGWVYEQYF.